Sequencing of this T cell receptor (beta chain) was carried out in a study of metastatic and nonmetastatic thyroid tumors. Study details: Thyroid patients, malignant and benign, had repertoires compared across blood and tumor or nodule tissue.

TCRdb re-called clones from the PCR reads using MiXCR. Seen here are about 38,000 clones, about half observed once, and the top ten hold roughly a quarter. General study results and limits: It was reportedly found that TCR beta diversity was significantly higher in malignant thyroid tumors than in benign nodules, a difference seen in both blood and tumor samples.

This clone was observed a handful of times. Its specificity is unknown. Thyroid surgery was preceded by no treatment in any patient. The CDR3 extends over 15 amino acids. The trim removed 5 bases at V and 7 bases at J, leaving 8 bases unmatched. The germline gives CDR1 MNHNS, CDR2 SASEGT. The TCR originated in a male donor with papillary thyroid cancer or a benign thyroid nodule (not recorded which). Some clones in this sample may be carry-over from other donors' samples. The J gene is TRBJ1-2, the V gene TRBV6-1, with 12 positions matching TRBD1. Sequencing was carried out using tumor tissue. CDR3 sequence (DNA): TGTGCCAGCAGTCCCCTGGGACAGGGGGCGGCTGGCTACACCTTC. Translation gives CASSPLGQGAAGYTF.